This passage covers 25 T cell receptor beta chains from one sample sequenced in a study of blood T cell repertoires in COVID-19. Clones were read by immunoSEQ multiplex PCR, and TCRdb kept only the in-frame ones, dropping some. Of 90,000 to 150,000 clones in the sample, around 90% were seen once. Input material: peripheral blood. The receptors stem from a human donor in a cohort sampled during active COVID-19.

The rearrangement joins TRBV19 to TRBJ1-5; D not certain. This CDR3 comprises 15 residues. Germline CDR1 LNHDA, CDR2 SQIVND (reference sequence). V gave up 4 bases and J gave up 0 bases, with 10 bases separating them. CDR3 amino acids: CASSTPSGSNQPQHF. The CDR3 DNA reads as TGTGCCAGTAGTACACCTTCAGGTAGCAATCAGCCCCAGCATTTT. Using reference TRBV19 and TRBJ1-5 for the parts outside the CDR3, the full variable domain is DGGITQSPKYLFRKEGQNVTLSCEQNLNHDAMYWYRQDPGQGLRLIYYSQIVNDFQKGDIAEGYSVSREKKESFPLTVTSAQKNPTAFYLCASSTPSGSNQPQHFGDGTRLSIL.

The CDR3 here is CASSLVASGRRSGELFF. DNA of the CDR3: TGTGCCAGCAGCTTAGTCGCTAGCGGGAGGAGAAGCGGGGAGCTGTTTTTT. The V gene is TRBV7-8, the J gene TRBJ2-2, with TRBD2 matching over 11 bases. V lost 1 base to trimming and J lost 7 bases; unmatched junction nucleotides: 8. Germline values: CDR1 SGHVS, CDR2 FQNEAQ. The CDR3 is 17 residues long. The variable domain in full, with the rest retrieved from reference TRBV7-8 and TRBJ2-2, is GAGVSQSPRYKVAKRGQDVALRCDPISGHVSLFWYQQALGQGPEFLTYFQNEAQLDKSGLPSDRFFAERPEGSVSTLKIQRTQQEDSAVYLCASSLVASGRRSGELFFGEGSRLTVL.

The CDR3 here is CASSQGQGDTEAFF. For the CDR3, the DNA is TGTGCCAGCAGCCAGGGACAGGGTGACACTGAAGCTTTCTTT. V usage is TRBV9 and J usage is TRBJ1-1, with TRBD1 identical over 9 bases. The V gene's germline CDR1 is SGDLS and CDR2 YYNGEE. V shed 4 bases, J shed 3 bases, and the junction held 4 bases outside the gene matches. The CDR3 sequence is 14 residues long.

The table lists this clone with a count of one. CDR3 region: CASSRDYYNEQFF. For the CDR3, the DNA is TGCGCCAGCAGTAGGGACTACTACAATGAGCAGTTCTTC. This chain links TRBV10-1 with TRBJ2-1, with 7 bases lining up with TRBD2. Germline-derived CDR1 and CDR2 are WNHNN and SYGVQD (reference sequence). This CDR3 region has 13 residues. The junction had 1 base not matched to a gene; V was cut back by 5 bases and J by 3 bases.

The chain combines TRBV6-5 with TRBJ2-3, with 7 bases lining up with TRBD2. From germline, CDR1 is MNHEY and CDR2 SVGAGI. This CDR3 has 14 residues. Written as DNA, the CDR3 is TGTGCAGCGGGCCAGCGGGAATCCACAGATACGCAGTATTTT. It translates to CAAGQRESTDTQYF.

This clone appeared once. This rearrangement joins TRBV5-6 to TRBJ2-5, with unresolved D. Germline V gene data show CDR1 as SGHDT and CDR2 as YYEEEE. V was cut by 0 bases and J by 5 bases, with 8 bases left in between. The CDR3 loop spans 13 amino acids. The CDR3 spells CASSLGRRETQYF. CDR3 coding DNA: TGTGCCAGCAGCTTGGGGCGGCGGGAGACCCAGTACTTC.

V is TRBV11-2 and J is TRBJ2-3, with a possible D match to TRBD1 (6 bases). Per the germline V gene, CDR1 is SGHAT and CDR2 is FQNNGV. The length of the CDR3 is 15 residues. V was cut by 0 bases and J by 1 base, with 8 bases left in between. The CDR3 spells CASSLDRGGTDTQYF. In nucleotides, the CDR3 is TGTGCCAGCAGCTTAGACAGGGGAGGCACAGATACGCAGTATTTT.

This sequence joins TRBV3-1 (or the pseudogene TRBV3-2) and TRBJ2-7; 8 bases map to TRBD2. The CDR3 consists of 14 residues. Germline loops: CDR1 LGHDT, CDR2 YNNKEL (reference sequence). Losses at the gene ends were 5 bases for V and 3 bases for J; bases not matched to a gene: 6. The CDR3, as DNA: TGTGCCAGCAGCTTACGGACTAGCAGCTACGAGCAGTACTTC. Translation gives CASSLRTSSYEQYF.

This chain joins TRBV10-1 and TRBJ2-3; the D gene is possibly TRBD1 (6 bases). The V and J ends lost 2 bases and 0 bases respectively, with 9 bases between them. The CDR3 length is 15 residues. Germline CDR1 WNHNN, CDR2 SYGVQD (reference sequence). The DNA of the CDR3 is TGCGCCAGCAGTGAGGGAGGACAGAGCACAGATACGCAGTATTTT. Amino acids: CASSEGGQSTDTQYF.

This chain links TRBV5-4 with TRBJ2-5, with 8 bases aligning to TRBD1. Germline V gene data show CDR1 as SGHNT and CDR2 as YYREEE (reference sequence). J was trimmed by 4 bases and V by 4 bases; bases with no gene match: 6. CDR3 length: 14 residues. This chain's CDR3 is CASSAETGAETQYF. CDR3 nucleotides: TGTGCCAGCAGCGCAGAGACAGGGGCAGAGACCCAGTACTTC.

This clone was seen just once. V is TRBV13 and J is TRBJ1-1; D not resolved. In germline, CDR1 is PRHDT, CDR2 FYEKMQ (reference sequence). CDR3 length equals 14 residues. The V gene lost 8 bases and the J gene lost 0 bases, with 13 bases spanning the gap. Written as DNA, the CDR3 is TGTGCCAGCTCCGGGGAGGCCCTGAACACTGAAGCTTTCTTT. Its protein product is CASSGEALNTEAFF.

The chain recombines TRBV6-5 with TRBJ1-6, with 8 bases that match TRBD1. V shed 6 bases, J shed 9 bases, and the junction held 1 base outside the gene matches. This CDR3 is 12 amino acids long. Per the germline V gene, CDR1 is MNHEY and CDR2 is SVGAGI. The CDR3 here is CASSRGPSPLHF. The DNA for the CDR3 is TGTGCCAGCAGCAGGGGGCCTTCACCCCTCCACTTT.

This chain connects TRBV27 to TRBJ1-2; D perhaps matches TRBD1 (5 bases). The CDR3 is 15 amino acids. Germline V gene data show CDR1 as MNHEY and CDR2 as SMNVEV (reference sequence). Trimming took 2 bases from V and 4 from J, leaving 14 bases between them. This CDR3 is CASSLMTPGSYGYTF. CDR3 nucleotides: TGTGCCAGCAGTTTAATGACCCCAGGGTCCTATGGCTACACCTTC.

V is TRBV4-1 and J is TRBJ2-7; no reliable D call. The germline CDR1 and CDR2 sequences are MGHRA and YSYEKL. V was trimmed by 1 base and J by 0 bases, leaving 19 bases between them. The CDR3 totals 18 residues. The CDR3 spells CASSQAPTRHLLSYEQYF. The CDR3 DNA is TGCGCCAGCAGCCAAGCACCCACGAGACACTTACTCTCCTACGAGCAGTACTTC.

V usage is TRBV19 and J usage is TRBJ1-1; TRBD1 agrees at 10 bases. CDR1 and CDR2 (germline): LNHDA, SQIVND (reference sequence). V was clipped by 3 bases and J by 1 base; unmatched bases: 2. The CDR3 is 15 residues long. The CDR3 DNA sequence: TGTGCCAGTAGTATTCGGGACAGGGGGAACACTGAAGCTTTCTTT. Residues: CASSIRDRGNTEAFF.

The chain carries TRBV29-1 and TRBJ2-7, with D possibly being TRBD1 (6 bases). This CDR3 is 13 amino acids long. The V gene's germline CDR1 is SQVTM and CDR2 ANQGSEA. The V end was cut by 7 bases, the J end by 2 bases, with 15 bases between. The CDR3 coding sequence is TGCAGCGAGTCAGGGGAAGGGGCCTACGAGCAGTACTTC. This encodes CSESGEGAYEQYF.

The chain carries TRBV19 and TRBJ2-5; 10 bases are a match to TRBD2. CDR1 LNHDA and CDR2 SQIVND come from the germline V gene (reference sequence). The CDR3 loop spans 19 amino acids. Unmatched junction bases numbered 12, after V lost 0 bases and J lost 2 bases. Written as DNA, the CDR3 is TGTGCCAGTAGTATAGATGGTCTAGCGGGGGTCCTTCAGCAAGAGACCCAGTACTTC. The encoded protein is CASSIDGLAGVLQQETQYF.

This clone was recorded once. CDR3 sequence: CASGKEGSNQPQHF. In nucleotides, the CDR3 is TGTGCCAGCGGTAAGGAGGGGAGCAATCAGCCCCAGCATTTT. The chain combines TRBV2 with TRBJ1-5; D perhaps matches TRBD1 (5 bases). Trimming cost V 8 bases and J 1 base, with 12 bases left between them. From germline, CDR1 is SNHLY and CDR2 FYNNEI. The CDR3 loop spans 14 amino acids.

This sequence joins TRBV2 and TRBJ2-1; 8 bases are shared with TRBD1. Trimming removed 7 bases from V and 0 bases from J; junction bases left unmatched: 5. The CDR3 has 15 residues. Germline lookup yields CDR1 SNHLY and CDR2 FYNNEI. CDR3 loop: CASKSQGVSYNEQFF. Written as DNA, the CDR3 is TGTGCCAGCAAATCACAGGGGGTCTCCTACAATGAGCAGTTCTTC.

J is TRBJ2-5 and V is TRBV5-1; 8 nucleotides line up with TRBD1. Germline values: CDR1 SGHRS, CDR2 YFSETQ. The V segment lost 0 bases and the J segment 1 base; nucleotides outside the gene matches: 2. The CDR3 contains 15 residues. CDR3 region: CASSLGGQAQETQYF. DNA of the CDR3: TGCGCCAGCAGCTTGGGGGGACAGGCCCAAGAGACCCAGTACTTC.

This clone was seen only once. The chain is built from TRBV19 and TRBJ1-1, with D unclear. CDR1 and CDR2 from the germline V gene are LNHDA and SQIVND (reference sequence). Trimming took 6 bases from V and 4 from J, leaving 12 bases between them. The CDR3 runs to 13 residues. This CDR3 is CASRPTRVTEAFF. CDR3 nucleotide sequence: TGTGCCAGTAGGCCTACACGGGTCACTGAAGCTTTCTTT.

V usage is TRBV5-1 and J usage is TRBJ1-2; D possibly corresponds to TRBD1 (5 bases). This CDR3 is 16 amino acids long. Germline V lookup: CDR1 SGHRS, CDR2 YFSETQ. V lost 0 bases to trimming and J lost 2 bases, with 14 bases between them. The CDR3 here is CASSLGFGGRNYGYTF. In DNA, the CDR3 is TGCGCCAGCAGCTTGGGGTTCGGGGGTCGGAACTATGGCTACACCTTC.

The chain couples TRBV12-3 or TRBV12-4 to TRBJ1-1; a weak D match, TRBD1 (5 bases). V was trimmed by 6 bases and J by 12 bases, leaving 17 bases between them. The CDR3 consists of 12 residues. CDR3 in amino acids: CASSPDLPGTFF. CDR3 coding DNA: TGTGCCAGCAGCCCGGACCTGCCAGGGACTTTCTTT.

The chain joins TRBV5-1 to TRBJ2-3; D possibly corresponds to TRBD1 (6 bases). The CDR3 has 16 amino acids. The germline V and J ends were trimmed by 0 bases and 0 bases, with 11 bases remaining between them. Germline CDR1 is SGHRS and CDR2 is YFSETQ. In DNA, the CDR3 is TGCGCCAGCAGCTTGGGCGGACAGCTGAGCACAGATACGCAGTATTTT. It encodes CASSLGGQLSTDTQYF.

This clone was detected once. This chain connects TRBV6-5 to TRBJ2-5; TRBD1 aligns across 9 bases. The CDR3 length is 15 residues. Trimming at V came to 0 bases and at J to 3 bases, leaving 2 bases not matched to a gene. From germline, CDR1 is MNHEY and CDR2 SVGAGI. The CDR3 here is CASSYSGQGEETQYF. CDR3 in DNA: TGTGCCAGCAGTTACTCGGGACAGGGAGAAGAGACCCAGTACTTC.